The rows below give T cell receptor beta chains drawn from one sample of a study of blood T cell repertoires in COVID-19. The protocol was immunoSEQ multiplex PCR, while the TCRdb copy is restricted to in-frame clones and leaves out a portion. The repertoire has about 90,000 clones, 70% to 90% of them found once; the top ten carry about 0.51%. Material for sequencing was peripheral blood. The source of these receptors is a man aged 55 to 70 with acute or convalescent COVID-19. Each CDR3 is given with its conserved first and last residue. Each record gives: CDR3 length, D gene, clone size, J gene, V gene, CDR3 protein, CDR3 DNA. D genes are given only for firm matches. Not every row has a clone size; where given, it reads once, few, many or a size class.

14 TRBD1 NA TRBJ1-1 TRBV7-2 CASSSGQANTEAFF TGTGCCAGCAGCTCCGGACAGGCGAACACTGAAGCTTTCTTT
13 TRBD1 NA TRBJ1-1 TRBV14 CASSPSRGTVAFF TGTGCCAGCAGCCCTTCCAGAGGGACAGTAGCTTTCTTT
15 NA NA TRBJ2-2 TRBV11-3 CASRVAGPNTGELFF TGTGCCAGCAGGGTGGCAGGGCCGAACACCGGGGAGCTGTTTTTT
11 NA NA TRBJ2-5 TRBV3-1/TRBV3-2 CASSDSLTQYF TGTGCCAGCAGCGACTCCTTGACCCAGTACTTC
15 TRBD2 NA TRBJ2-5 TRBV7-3 CASSWTSGVQETQYF TGTGCCAGCAGTTGGACTAGCGGAGTTCAAGAGACCCAGTACTTC
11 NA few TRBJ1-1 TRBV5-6 CASSLQLEAFF TGTGCCAGCAGCTTGCAATTGGAAGCTTTCTTT
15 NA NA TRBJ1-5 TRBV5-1 CASSLGPEHNQPQHF TGCGCCAGCAGCTTGGGCCCCGAACACAATCAGCCCCAGCATTTT
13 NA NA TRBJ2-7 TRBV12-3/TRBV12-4 CASSLSHTGEQYF TGTGCCAGCAGTTTATCCCATACCGGGGAGCAGTACTTC
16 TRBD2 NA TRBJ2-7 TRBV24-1 CATSDFRLAGAYEQYF TGTGCCACCAGTGATTTCAGGCTAGCGGGAGCCTACGAGCAGTACTTC
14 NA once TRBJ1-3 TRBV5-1 CASRNQGSGNTIYF TGCGCCAGCAGAAATCAGGGCTCTGGAAACACCATATATTTT
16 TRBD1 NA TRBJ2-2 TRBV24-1 CATSDTQGRRTGELFF TGTGCCACCAGTGATACACAGGGGAGACGAACCGGGGAGCTGTTTTTT
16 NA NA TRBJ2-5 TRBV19 CASSPLMGSGQETQYF TGTGCCAGTAGTCCCCTCATGGGTAGCGGTCAAGAGACCCAGTACTTC
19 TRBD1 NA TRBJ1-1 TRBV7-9 CASRPGSAGGHRGDTEAFF TGTGCCAGCAGACCCGGCAGTGCTGGGGGCCACAGGGGTGACACTGAAGCTTTCTTT
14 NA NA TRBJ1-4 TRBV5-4 CASSLSGANEKLFF TGTGCCAGCAGCTTGTCAGGGGCTAATGAAAAACTGTTTTTT
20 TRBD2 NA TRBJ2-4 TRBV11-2 CASSLDLQSGGGAAKNIQYF TGTGCCAGCAGCTTAGACCTCCAATCCGGCGGGGGGGCAGCCAAAAACATTCAGTACTTC
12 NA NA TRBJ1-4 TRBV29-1 CSVGGGGEKLFF TGCAGCGTTGGGGGGGGTGGAGAAAAACTGTTTTTT
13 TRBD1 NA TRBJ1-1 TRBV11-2 CASSFGQGGEAFF TGTGCCAGCAGCTTTGGACAGGGGGGTGAAGCTTTCTTT
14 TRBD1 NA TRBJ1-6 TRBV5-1 CASSKGQDNSPLHF TGCGCCAGCAGCAAGGGACAGGACAATTCACCCCTCCACTTT
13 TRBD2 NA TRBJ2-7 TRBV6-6 CASSYREPGLAAF TGTGCCAGCAGTTACCGTGAACCGGGACTAGCGGCCTTC
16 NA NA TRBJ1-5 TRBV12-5 CASGLVGGTGNQPQHF TGTGCTAGTGGTTTGGTAGGGGGAACAGGGAATCAGCCCCAGCATTTT
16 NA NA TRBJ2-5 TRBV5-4 CASSLAEVDLQETQYF TGTGCCAGCAGCTTGGCCGAGGTAGACCTCCAAGAGACCCAGTACTTC
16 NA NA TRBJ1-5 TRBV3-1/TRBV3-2 CASSQEGTGRVQPQHF TGTGCCAGCAGCCAAGAGGGAACAGGGAGAGTACAGCCCCAGCATTTT
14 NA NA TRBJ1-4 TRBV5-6 CASSLTGSDEKLFF TGTGCCAGCAGCTTAACAGGATCTGATGAAAAACTGTTTTTT